The rows below give T cell receptor beta chains drawn from one sample of a study of T-cell memory formation after mild COVID-19. TCRdb fed the 5' RACE reads into MiXCR, producing one record per CDR3 protein. In the table there are 360,000 or so distinct CDR3 sequences, 25% to 30% of which are singletons. The material sequenced was PBMCs or a T cell subset sorted from them (not recorded which). The receptors here all came from an adult woman who had mild COVID-19 (a few samples of this study predate the infection). Cell type and time point are not known. Both conserved end residues are part of each CDR3. A D gene is named only where the DNA matches it firmly. Part of the rows lack a size; the others show once, few, many or a class for expanded clones.

D gene: NA
J gene: TRBJ1-1
clone size: few
V gene: TRBV7-6
CDR3 protein: CASSLERGRELEGNTEAFF
CDR3 DNA: TGTGCCAGCAGCTTAGAACGGGGGCGCGAACTCGAGGGTAACACTGAAGCTTTCTTT

D gene: TRBD2
J gene: TRBJ2-3
clone size: NA
V gene: TRBV20-1
CDR3 protein: CSASSSGRSDTQYF
CDR3 DNA: TGCAGTGCTAGCTCTAGCGGGAGAAGTGATACGCAGTATTTT

D gene: TRBD1
J gene: TRBJ1-2
clone size: few
V gene: TRBV9
CDR3 protein: CASSGIGTGYGYTF
CDR3 DNA: TGTGCCAGCAGCGGCATTGGGACAGGCTATGGCTACACCTTC

D gene: TRBD1
J gene: TRBJ2-1
clone size: NA
V gene: TRBV5-1
CDR3 protein: CASSWTGSSEQFF
CDR3 DNA: TGCGCCAGCAGCTGGACAGGGTCAAGTGAGCAGTTCTTC

D gene: NA
J gene: TRBJ2-5
clone size: NA
V gene: TRBV4-2
CDR3 protein: CASSQEGTFGETQYF
CDR3 DNA: TGTGCCAGCAGCCAAGAAGGAACCTTTGGGGAGACCCAGTACTTC

D gene: NA
J gene: TRBJ2-5
clone size: NA
V gene: TRBV12-3/TRBV12-4
CDR3 protein: CASSLAGGQTQYF
CDR3 DNA: TGTGCCAGCAGTTTAGCGGGCGGGCAGACCCAGTACTTC

D gene: TRBD1
J gene: TRBJ2-7
clone size: few
V gene: TRBV29-1
CDR3 protein: CSVVATGGIYEQYF
CDR3 DNA: TGCAGCGTTGTCGCTACAGGGGGTATTTACGAGCAGTACTTC

D gene: NA
J gene: TRBJ2-1
clone size: NA
V gene: TRBV24-1
CDR3 protein: CATSDRGAYSEQFF
CDR3 DNA: TGTGCCACCAGTGATAGGGGGGCCTACAGTGAGCAGTTCTTC

D gene: TRBD1
J gene: TRBJ1-5
clone size: NA
V gene: TRBV7-8
CDR3 protein: CASSALTGGVEPQHF
CDR3 DNA: TGTGCCAGCAGCGCCCTGACAGGGGGCGTAGAGCCCCAGCATTTT

D gene: NA
J gene: TRBJ2-7
clone size: few
V gene: TRBV7-2
CDR3 protein: CASSPRPSASSYEQYF
CDR3 DNA: TGTGCCAGCAGCCCGAGGCCTAGCGCGAGCTCCTACGAGCAGTACTTC

D gene: NA
J gene: TRBJ2-6
clone size: NA
V gene: TRBV6-2/TRBV6-3
CDR3 protein: CATHRGAGANVLTF
CDR3 DNA: TGTGCCACCCACCGAGGGGCTGGGGCCAACGTCCTGACTTTC

D gene: NA
J gene: TRBJ2-3
clone size: NA
V gene: TRBV29-1
CDR3 protein: CSVVGPVGADTQYF
CDR3 DNA: TGCAGCGTGGTGGGGCCAGTCGGAGCAGATACGCAGTATTTT

D gene: TRBD2
J gene: TRBJ2-2
clone size: NA
V gene: TRBV24-1
CDR3 protein: CATSDGTSGRISGELFF
CDR3 DNA: TGTGCCACCAGTGATGGGACTAGCGGGAGGATCTCCGGGGAGCTGTTTTTT

D gene: TRBD2
J gene: TRBJ2-2
clone size: NA
V gene: TRBV29-1
CDR3 protein: CSVFLAVAGGPGELFF
CDR3 DNA: TGCAGCGTTTTTTTAGCGGTAGCGGGAGGACCCGGGGAGCTGTTTTTT

D gene: TRBD2
J gene: TRBJ2-7
clone size: few
V gene: TRBV30
CDR3 protein: CAWSGLAGGSPYF
CDR3 DNA: TGTGCCTGGAGCGGACTAGCGGGGGGGAGTCCGTACTTC